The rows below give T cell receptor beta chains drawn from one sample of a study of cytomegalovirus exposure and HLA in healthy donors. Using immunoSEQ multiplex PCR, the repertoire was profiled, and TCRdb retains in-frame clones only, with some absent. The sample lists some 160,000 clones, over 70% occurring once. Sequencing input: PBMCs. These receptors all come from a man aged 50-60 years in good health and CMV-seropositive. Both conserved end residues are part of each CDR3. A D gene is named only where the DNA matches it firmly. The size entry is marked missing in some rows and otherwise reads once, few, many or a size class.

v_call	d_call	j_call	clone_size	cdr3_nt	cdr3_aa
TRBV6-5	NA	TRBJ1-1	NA	TGTGCCAGCAGTTCACGGACAGACATGAACACTGAAGCTTTCTTT	CASSSRTDMNTEAFF
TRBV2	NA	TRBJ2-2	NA	TGTGCCAGCGGTGGGGCTCTCGGGGAGCTGTTTTTT	CASGGALGELFF
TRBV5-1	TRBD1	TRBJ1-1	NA	TGCGCCAGCAGCTGGCCGACAGGGGAGGTGAACACTGAAGCTTTCTTT	CASSWPTGEVNTEAFF
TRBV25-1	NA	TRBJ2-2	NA	TGTGCCAGCAGTGAATGGCGGGACACCGGGGAGCTGTTTTTT	CASSEWRDTGELFF
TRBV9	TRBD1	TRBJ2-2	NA	TGTGCCAGCAGCGCCCGGGGACAGGGGGCGAACACCGGGGAGCTGTTTTTT	CASSARGQGANTGELFF
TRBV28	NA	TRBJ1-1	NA	TGTGCCAGCAGGTTGTGGCAAAGCGCTGAAGCTTTCTTT	CASRLWQSAEAFF
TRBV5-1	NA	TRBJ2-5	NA	TGCGCCAGCAGCCCAAACAGGGTAGGCCAAGAGACCCAGTACTTC	CASSPNRVGQETQYF
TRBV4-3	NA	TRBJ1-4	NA	TGCGCCAGCAGCCGGGACTTAATTGCAACTAATGAAAAACTGTTTTTT	CASSRDLIATNEKLFF
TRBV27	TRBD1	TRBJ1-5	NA	TGTGCCAGCAGTCGATCCCGGGACAGGGGTTTTCTCTTGGGCCAGCCCCAGCATTTT	CASSRSRDRGFLLGQPQHF
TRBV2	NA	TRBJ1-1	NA	TGTGCCACCATGCCTCTACAGGCGTACACTGAAGCTTTCTTT	CATMPLQAYTEAFF
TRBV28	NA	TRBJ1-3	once	TGTGCCAGCAGCCTAATCCCGACAGGCGGAAACACCATATATTTT	CASSLIPTGGNTIYF
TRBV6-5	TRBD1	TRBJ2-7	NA	TGTGCCAGCAGCCGACAGGGGTCCTCCTACGAGCAGTACTTC	CASSRQGSSYEQYF
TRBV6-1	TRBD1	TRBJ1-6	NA	TGTGCCAGCAGTGCGACTGCCCTACTTCCAGGGGGCGGAGATTCACCCCTCCACTTT	CASSATALLPGGGDSPLHF
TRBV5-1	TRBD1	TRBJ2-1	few	TGCGCCAGCAGCCCCTTGTGGACAGGGGGATTCAATGAGCAGTTCTTC	CASSPLWTGGFNEQFF
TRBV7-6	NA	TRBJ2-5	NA	TGTGCCAGCAGTCAAGTCCGGGAGACCCAGTACTTC	CASSQVRETQYF
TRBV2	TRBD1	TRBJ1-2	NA	TGTGCCAGCAAGGCAGGGGGAATCTATGGCTACACCTTC	CASKAGGIYGYTF
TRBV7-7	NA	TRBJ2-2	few	TGTGCTAGCACCGGTCCGGACACCACCGGGGAGCTGTTTTTT	CASTGPDTTGELFF
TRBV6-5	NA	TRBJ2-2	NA	TGTGCCAGCAGGTCCTACAGGGCCACCGGGGAGCTGTTTTTT	CASRSYRATGELFF
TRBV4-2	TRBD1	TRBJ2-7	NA	TGTGCCAGCAGCCAAGATAGGACAGGGCTGGAGCAGTACTTC	CASSQDRTGLEQYF
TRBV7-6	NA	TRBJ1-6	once	TGTGCCAGCAGCTCTCGGGACTTTAATTCACCCCTCCACTTT	CASSSRDFNSPLHF
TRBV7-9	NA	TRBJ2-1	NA	TGTGCCAGCAGCTTACGAGGGGGTGAGCAGTTCTTC	CASSLRGGEQFF
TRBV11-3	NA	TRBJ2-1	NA	TGTGCCAGCAGCAGGGGGGGAAGGAATGAGCAGTTCTTC	CASSRGGRNEQFF
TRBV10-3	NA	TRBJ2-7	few	TGTGCCATCAGTGAGTCGGTCTCCAGGGCCCCCTACGAGCAGTACTTC	CAISESVSRAPYEQYF
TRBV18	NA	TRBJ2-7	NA	TGTGCCAGCTCACTGCGTTTAACCTACGAGCAGTACTTC	CASSLRLTYEQYF
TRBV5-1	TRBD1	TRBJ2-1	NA	TGCGCCAGCAGCCCCGGGACAGGGCACAATGAGCAGTTCTTC	CASSPGTGHNEQFF
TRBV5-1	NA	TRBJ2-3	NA	TGCGCCAGCAGCTTTGCCAGTTTCACAGATACGCAGTATTTT	CASSFASFTDTQYF
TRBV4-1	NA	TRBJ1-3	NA	TGCGCCAGCAGTCGCACAGGGATCTCTGGAAACACCATATATTTT	CASSRTGISGNTIYF
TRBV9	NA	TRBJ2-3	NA	TGTGCCAGCAGCGTAGTCGGTGCCACAGATACGCAGTATTTT	CASSVVGATDTQYF
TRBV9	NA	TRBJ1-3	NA	TGTGCCAGCCAGGGGAAGCAAGAGGGAAACACCATATATTTT	CASQGKQEGNTIYF
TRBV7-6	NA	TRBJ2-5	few	TGTGCCAGCAGCTTAGCTGGGACAATCCAAGAGACCCAGTACTTC	CASSLAGTIQETQYF
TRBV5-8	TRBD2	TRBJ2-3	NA	TGTGCCAGCAGCGCTTTAGCGGGAGGGCGTGCAGATACGCAGTATTTT	CASSALAGGRADTQYF
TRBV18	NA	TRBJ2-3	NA	TGTGCCAGCTTCACCATGCAGAGGACAGATACGCAGTATTTT	CASFTMQRTDTQYF
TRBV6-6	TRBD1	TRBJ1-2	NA	TGTGCCAGCAGTTACGGGGACAGGATAACCTATGGCTACACCTTC	CASSYGDRITYGYTF
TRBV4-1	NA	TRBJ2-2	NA	TGCGCCAGCAGCCATGGTGAGGGCACCGGGGAGCTGTTTTTT	CASSHGEGTGELFF
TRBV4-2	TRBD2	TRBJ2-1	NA	TGTGCCAGCACCCCAAACGGGACTAGCGTCAATGAGCAGTTCTTC	CASTPNGTSVNEQFF
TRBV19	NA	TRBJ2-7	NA	TGTGCCAGTAGTATTACAGGGACCTCCTACGAGCAGTACTTC	CASSITGTSYEQYF
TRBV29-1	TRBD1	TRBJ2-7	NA	TGCAGCGCCGGGGACAGGGGGCCCTACGAGCAGTACTTC	CSAGDRGPYEQYF
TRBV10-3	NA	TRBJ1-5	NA	TGTGCCATCAGTACCACAGCTCAGCCCCAGCATTTT	CAISTTAQPQHF
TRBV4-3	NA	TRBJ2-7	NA	TGCGCCAGCAGCCAAGATCCCGCGGGTCTGGAGCAGTACTTC	CASSQDPAGLEQYF
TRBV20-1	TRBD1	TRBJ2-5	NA	TGCAGTACTACAGGGGGAGAGACCCAGTACTTC	CSTTGGETQYF
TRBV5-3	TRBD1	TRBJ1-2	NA	TGTGCCAGAAGGATGTTCCCCCCTGGACAGGGGGCTTGCTATGGCTACACCTTC	CARRMFPPGQGACYGYTF
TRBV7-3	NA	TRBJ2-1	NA	TGTGCCAGCAGCTCTCAACTAGCTAAGTCGAGTGAGCAGTTCTTC	CASSSQLAKSSEQFF
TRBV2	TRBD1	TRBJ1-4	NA	TGTGCCAGCAGCCGGGACAGGGGAGATGAAAAACTGTTTTTT	CASSRDRGDEKLFF
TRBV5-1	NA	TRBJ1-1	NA	TGCGCCAGCAGCTTGGGCAGAGGCGGTAACACTGAAGCTTTCTTT	CASSLGRGGNTEAFF
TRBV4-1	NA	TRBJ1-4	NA	TGCGCCAGCAGCCAAGGAGCCGTGGCACAGGAAAAACTGTTTTTT	CASSQGAVAQEKLFF
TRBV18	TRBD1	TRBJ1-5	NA	TGTGCCAGCTCACCACCGGGGACAGCTAACAATCAGCCCCAGCATTTT	CASSPPGTANNQPQHF
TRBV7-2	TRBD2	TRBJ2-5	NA	TGTGCCAGCAGCTTAGCGGGGAGCGGGATAAAACAAGAGACCCAGTACTTC	CASSLAGSGIKQETQYF
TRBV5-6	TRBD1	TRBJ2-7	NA	TGTGCCAGCAGCTTGGGACAGGGGCAAGTCTCCTACGAGCAGTACTTC	CASSLGQGQVSYEQYF
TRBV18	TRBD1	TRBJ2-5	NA	TGTGCCAGCTCACCCGGACAGGTCTCCTCACAAGAGACCCAGTACTTC	CASSPGQVSSQETQYF
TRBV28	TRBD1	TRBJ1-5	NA	TGTGCCAGCAGCCCGGACAGGGGCCAACAGCCCCAGCATTTT	CASSPDRGQQPQHF
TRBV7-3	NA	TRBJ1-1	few	TGTGCCAGCAGACTTGAGACAGGCGGTGAAGCTTTCTTT	CASRLETGGEAFF
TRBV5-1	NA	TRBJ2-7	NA	TGCGCCAGCAGCTTGCCCAGTTACGAGCAGTACTTC	CASSLPSYEQYF
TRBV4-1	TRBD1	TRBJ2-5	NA	TGCGCCAGCAGCCAACGACAGGGACGGCAAGAGACCCAGTACTTC	CASSQRQGRQETQYF
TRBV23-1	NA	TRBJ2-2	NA	TGCGCCAGCAGTCAATGGGAAAATCTCGGGACAACTTGCACCGGGGAGCTGTTTTTT	CASSQWENLGTTCTGELFF
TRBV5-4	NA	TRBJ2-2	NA	TGTGCCAGCAGCTGGGGGGGGACATCGAACACCGGGGAGCTGTTTTTT	CASSWGGTSNTGELFF